The entry below describes one T cell receptor beta chain. Its antigen is currently unknown. The data belong to a study of shared clonotypes between healthy human individuals. Study-wide findings and caveats: Researchers found naive subsets generally carried larger estimated richness than memory subsets.

The repertoire was sequenced with immunoSEQ multiplex PCR; TCRdb's copy has only in-frame clones and lacks some. The sample consists of some 2,400,000 clones, around 95% of them appearing once. V shed 5 bases, J shed 2 bases, and the junction held 4 bases outside the gene matches. CDR1 and CDR2 (germline): GTSNPN, SVGIG (reference sequence). The length of the CDR3 is 13 residues. The rearrangement joins TRBV30 to TRBJ1-2, with 8 bases matching TRBD1. The clonotype comes from a man younger than 30 in good health. The sequenced sample consisted of naive CD4+ T cells sorted from blood. Noted subset: CD45RA+ positively selected. The CDR3 here is CAWDRGRNYGYTF. The CDR3 DNA is TGTGCCTGGGACAGGGGTCGGAACTATGGCTACACCTTC. Drawing the rest from reference TRBV30 and TRBJ1-2, the complete variable domain is SQTIHQWPATLVQPVGSPLSLECTVEGTSNPNLYWYRQAAGRGLQLLFYSVGIGQISSEVPQNLSASRPQDRQFILSSKKLLLSDSGFYLCAWDRGRNYGYTFGSGTRLTVV.